The TCR beta chain described here comes from a study of blood T cells in healthy people across ages. Points from the study as a whole: TCR beta diversity per million T cells fell roughly linearly with age.

Comments on this clonotype: The antigen is undetermined.

It was with a sample-barcoded 5' primer and a J-beta primer mix that a second PCR of about 7 to 12 cycles was run. TCRdb re-called the 5' RACE reads through MiXCR, storing one row per CDR3 protein. Counted here are about 2 million distinct CDR3 sequences, 40% to 55% occurring once; the ten biggest clones make up 2.1%. This CDR3 is built from 14 residues. V lost 11 bases to trimming and J lost 2 bases; unmatched junction nucleotides: 11. CDR1 and CDR2 from the germline V gene are MNHEY and SVGEGT. Sequenced material: blood. The sequence was obtained from a woman in her forties in good health. V and J are TRBV6-2 or TRBV6-3 and TRBJ1-2, with TRBD1 matching over 7 bases. The CDR3 sequence: CAGTAGQINYGYTF. CDR3 DNA: TGTGCCGGCACGGCGGGACAGATAAACTATGGCTACACCTTC.